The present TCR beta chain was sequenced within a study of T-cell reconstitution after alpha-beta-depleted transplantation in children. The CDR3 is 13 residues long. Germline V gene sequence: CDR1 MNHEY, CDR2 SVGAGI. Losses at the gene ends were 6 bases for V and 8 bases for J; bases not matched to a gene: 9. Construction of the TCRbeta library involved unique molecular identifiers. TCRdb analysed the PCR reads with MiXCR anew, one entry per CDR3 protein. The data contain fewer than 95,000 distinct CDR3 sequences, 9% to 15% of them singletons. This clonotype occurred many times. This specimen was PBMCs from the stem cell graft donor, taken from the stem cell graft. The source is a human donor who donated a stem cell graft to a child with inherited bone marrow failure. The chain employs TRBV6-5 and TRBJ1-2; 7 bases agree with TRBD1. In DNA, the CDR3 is TGTGCCAGCAGACTGGGACAGTTTGGCGGCTACACCTTC. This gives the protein CASRLGQFGGYTF.